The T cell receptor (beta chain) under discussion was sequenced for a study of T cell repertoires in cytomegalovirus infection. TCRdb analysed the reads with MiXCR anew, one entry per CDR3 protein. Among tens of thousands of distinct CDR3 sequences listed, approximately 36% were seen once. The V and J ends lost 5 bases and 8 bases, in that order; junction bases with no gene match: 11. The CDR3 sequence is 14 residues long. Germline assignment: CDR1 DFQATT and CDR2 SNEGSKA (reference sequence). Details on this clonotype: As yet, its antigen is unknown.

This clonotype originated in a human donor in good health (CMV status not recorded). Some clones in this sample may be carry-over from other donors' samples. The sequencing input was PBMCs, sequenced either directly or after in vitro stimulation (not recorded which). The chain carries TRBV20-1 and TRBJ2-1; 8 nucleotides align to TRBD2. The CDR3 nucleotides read TGCAGTGCTTCCCCCTCCGGGGGGGCGCATGAGCAGTTCTTC. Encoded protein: CSASPSGGAHEQFF.